One sample yielded the 5 T cell receptor beta chains listed below, sequenced in a study of blood T cell repertoires in COVID-19 (dated by TCRdb to the early 2020s). Receptors were amplified or captured by the immunoSEQ multiplex PCR assay. What TCRdb holds here is the immuneACCESS table cut down to in-frame rearrangements. Part of the clones is not present; checked against another copy, under half of the missing clones reflect an unresolved V gene, and the others are unexplained. The sample profile shows 250,000 or so clones; over 75% of them were found once. In total, the top ten clones hold over 3% of the sample. Sequences were obtained from PBMCs or T cells enriched from blood (not recorded which). These receptors were taken from a woman aged 40 to 50 who had been exposed to COVID-19.

V gene TRBV4-1 combines with J gene TRBJ2-2, with 9 nucleotides matching TRBD2. Germline V lookup: CDR1 MGHRA, CDR2 YSYEKL. This CDR3 is 19 amino acids long. The junction had 15 bases not matched to a gene; V was cut back by 0 bases and J by 7 bases. DNA of the CDR3: TGCGCCAGCAGCCAAGATCTAGGTGGGAAGCGGGGGGCTGACGGGGAGCTGTTTTTT. Amino acids: CASSQDLGGKRGADGELFF.

V is TRBV6-6 and J is TRBJ1-1; D remains unclear. The CDR3 has 13 amino acids. Germline V lookup: CDR1 MNHNY, CDR2 SVGAGI (reference sequence). Trimming shortened V by 5 bases and J by 7 bases, and 14 bases separated the two germline ends. Written as DNA, the CDR3 is TGTGCCAGCAGTACCCCTTCATACATTGAAGCTTTCTTT. It yields the protein CASSTPSYIEAFF.

The chain joins TRBV27 to TRBJ1-2; 8 nucleotides line up with TRBD1. The CDR3 runs 15 residues. V lost 1 base, J lost 6 bases, and 7 bases stayed unmatched. Germline CDR1 is MNHEY and CDR2 is SMNVEV (reference sequence). In DNA, the CDR3 is TGTGCCAGCAGTTTATACTATTGGGGACAGGATGGCTACACCTTC. It specifies CASSLYYWGQDGYTF.

This clone was counted a few times. The chain combines TRBV2 with TRBJ1-5, with 7 bases identical to TRBD1. The germline CDR1 and CDR2 sequences are SNHLY and FYNNEI. V shed 7 bases, J shed 4 bases, and the junction held 4 bases outside the gene matches. The CDR3 sequence is 13 residues long. The CDR3 sequence is CASTRGQNQPQHF. The CDR3 bases are TGTGCCAGCACTAGGGGACAGAATCAGCCCCAGCATTTT.

The rearrangement joins TRBV10-2 to TRBJ1-6; D remains unclear. From germline, CDR1 is WSHSY and CDR2 SAAADI. V was pared by 7 bases and J by 5 bases, with 15 bases between. This CDR3 comprises 15 residues. In DNA, the CDR3 is TGCGCCAGCATTCCGGGAGCAAGGAATAATTCACCCCTCCACTTT. This codes for CASIPGARNNSPLHF.